The present TCR beta chain was sequenced within a study of response to subunit inactivated influenza vaccine. The length of the CDR3 is 18 residues. The germline V gene encodes CDR1 WSHSY and CDR2 SAAADI. In the case of this clonotype: Relative to the germline gene, one junction end is altered; a read error may explain this.

TCRdb analysed the RT-PCR reads with MiXCR anew, one entry per CDR3 protein. Of fewer than 800,000 distinct CDR3 sequences listed, 15% to 19% are singletons. The sample was PBMCs from blood, taken about 13 days after vaccination. The V and J genes are TRBV10-2 and TRBJ1-3; possibly TRBD1 for D (5 bases). The receptor was derived from a man aged 50 or older who received an inactivated influenza vaccine. The CDR3 DNA reads TGCGCCAGCAGTGAGGACGGGGGATTGATAAGCTCTGAAAACACCATATATTTT. Residues: CASSEDGGLISSENTIYF.